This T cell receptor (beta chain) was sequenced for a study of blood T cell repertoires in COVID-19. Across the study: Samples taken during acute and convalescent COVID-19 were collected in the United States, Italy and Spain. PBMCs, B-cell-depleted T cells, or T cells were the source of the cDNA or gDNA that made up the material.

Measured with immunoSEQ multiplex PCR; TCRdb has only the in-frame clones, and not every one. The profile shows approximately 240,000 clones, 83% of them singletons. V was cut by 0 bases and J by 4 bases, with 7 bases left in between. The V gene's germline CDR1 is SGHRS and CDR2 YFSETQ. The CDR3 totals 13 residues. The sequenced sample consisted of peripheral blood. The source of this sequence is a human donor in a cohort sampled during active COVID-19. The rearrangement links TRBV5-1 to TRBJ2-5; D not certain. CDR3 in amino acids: CASSLGTRETQYF. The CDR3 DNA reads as TGCGCCAGCAGCTTGGGTACGAGAGAGACCCAGTACTTC.